The rows below give T cell receptor beta chains drawn from one sample of a study of beta chain features in type 1 diabetes. Clones were sequenced by immunoSEQ multiplex PCR, and TCRdb holds only the in-frame ones, with some missing. The data contain roughly 240,000 clones, roughly 13% of them singletons. Sequencing was done on a sample of naive CD4+ T cells from blood. The origin of the receptors is a woman aged 40 to 49 in good health. Each CDR3 is given with its conserved first and last residue. D genes are given only for firm matches. The size entry is marked missing in some rows and otherwise reads once, few, many or a size class.

J gene | V gene | D gene | clone size | CDR3 DNA | CDR3 protein
TRBJ1-1 | TRBV5-1 | - | - | TGCGCCAGCAGCTTGTCAGGGGATTTGAACACTGAAGCTTTCTTT | CASSLSGDLNTEAFF
TRBJ1-2 | TRBV13 | - | - | TGTGCCAGCAGGGGGAGGTCAAGCTATGGCTACACCTTC | CASRGRSSYGYTF
TRBJ2-7 | TRBV7-8 | TRBD1 | once | TGTGCCAGCAGCCGAACCCTGGACAGGGATGTCTCCGAGCAGTACTTC | CASSRTLDRDVSEQYF
TRBJ1-3 | TRBV18 | - | few | TGTGCCAGCTCACGTGAGAGCTCTGGAAACACCATATATTTT | CASSRESSGNTIYF
TRBJ2-3 | TRBV5-4 | TRBD1 | - | TGTGCCAGCAGCTTGGGACAGGGTGTAACAGATACGCAGTATTTT | CASSLGQGVTDTQYF
TRBJ2-3 | TRBV19 | TRBD1 | few | TGTGCCAGTAGGGACAGGGGGGCAGATACGCAGTATTTT | CASRDRGADTQYF
TRBJ1-5 | TRBV7-2 | - | - | TGTGCCAGCAGCTTAGGCAGTGCAGGTCTACCCCAGCATTTT | CASSLGSAGLPQHF
TRBJ1-1 | TRBV6-4 | - | - | TGTGCCAGCAGTGAGAGGGAAGAAGCTTTCTTT | CASSEREEAFF
TRBJ2-1 | TRBV18 | TRBD2 | few | TGTGCCAGCTCACCACCCGGACTAGCGGGGGGCACCGATGAGCAGTTCTTC | CASSPPGLAGGTDEQFF
TRBJ2-5 | TRBV9 | TRBD2 | - | TGTGCCAGCAGCGTAGCGGGCGGCGGGGGGGCCGTTGAGACCCAGTACTTC | CASSVAGGGGAVETQYF
TRBJ1-1 | TRBV7-9 | - | - | TGTGCCAGCAGCTACGGAGATCGGAACACTGAAGCTTTCTTT | CASSYGDRNTEAFF
TRBJ2-1 | TRBV15 | - | many | TGTGCCACCAGTTATGGGTTCCCTAGCTCCTACAATGAGCAGTTCTTC | CATSYGFPSSYNEQFF
TRBJ1-1 | TRBV5-1 | TRBD1 | - | TGCGCCAGCAGCCCAGAGAACAGGGGGCTAAGGACTGAAGCTTTCTTT | CASSPENRGLRTEAFF
TRBJ1-2 | TRBV5-4 | TRBD1 | few | TGTGCCAGCAGCTTCGGACAGGTTAACTATGGCTACACCTTC | CASSFGQVNYGYTF
TRBJ1-5 | TRBV15 | - | - | TGTGCCACCAGCAGAGCGTGGGAGTTAGGCAATCAGCCCCAGCATTTT | CATSRAWELGNQPQHF
TRBJ2-3 | TRBV5-1 | TRBD1 | - | TGCGCCAGCAGCTACACAGGGGCTGAGGGCACAGATACGCAGTATTTT | CASSYTGAEGTDTQYF
TRBJ2-5 | TRBV4-2 | - | - | TGTGCCAGCAGCTTGCGGCGGCGAGAGACCCAGTACTTC | CASSLRRRETQYF
TRBJ2-3 | TRBV4-2 | TRBD1 | few | TGTGCCAGCAGCCAAGTGACAGGGGGCGCCCCAGATACGCAGTATTTT | CASSQVTGGAPDTQYF
TRBJ2-5 | TRBV4-3 | TRBD2 | - | TGCGCCAGCAGCCAAGATTTAGCGGGGGGGCCGAGTCAAGAGACCCAGTACTTC | CASSQDLAGGPSQETQYF
TRBJ2-7 | TRBV6-1 | TRBD1 | - | TGTGCCAGCAGCCTACTAGGACAGGGGGACGAGCAGTACTTC | CASSLLGQGDEQYF
TRBJ1-1 | TRBV10-3 | - | few | TGTGCCATCAGTGATAGTCGCGCGGGGAACACTGAAGCTTTCTTT | CAISDSRAGNTEAFF
TRBJ1-1 | TRBV6-5 | TRBD1 | - | TGTGCCAGCAGTTACCAGGGACAGGGAGACACTGAAGCTTTCTTT | CASSYQGQGDTEAFF
TRBJ1-3 | TRBV15 | - | - | TGTGCCACCAGCCGCGGACACGACTCTGGAAACACCATATATTTT | CATSRGHDSGNTIYF
TRBJ1-1 | TRBV18 | - | few | TGTGCCAGCTCTCCAGGGGCGATGAACACTGAAGCTTTCTTT | CASSPGAMNTEAFF
TRBJ1-1 | TRBV6-5 | - | few | TGTGCCAGCAGCACTCGTACTGAAGCTTTCTTT | CASSTRTEAFF
TRBJ1-2 | TRBV7-2 | - | - | TGTGCCAGCAGCAGTACCGGGTTCCTAGGCGGCTACACCTTC | CASSSTGFLGGYTF
TRBJ2-7 | TRBV23-1 | TRBD2 | few | TGCGCCAGCAGTTTTGGGACTAGCGGGGGGCCGTGGTACGAGCAGTACTTC | CASSFGTSGGPWYEQYF
TRBJ2-7 | TRBV7-9 | - | - | TGTGCCAGCAGCTTAGCGGTTGTGACCGACATCTACGAGCAGTACTTC | CASSLAVVTDIYEQYF
TRBJ2-7 | TRBV6-5 | - | - | TGTGCCAGCCGACAGGGAGGCTACGAGCAGTACTTC | CASRQGGYEQYF
TRBJ2-5 | TRBV6-6 | TRBD1 | few | TGTGCCAGCAGTTACCGGCAGGGGGCGTCGTTTGAGACCCAGTACTTC | CASSYRQGASFETQYF
TRBJ2-7 | TRBV4-3 | - | - | TGCGCCAGCAGCCGAGTAGGGGACAAAACCTACGAGCAGTACTTC | CASSRVGDKTYEQYF
TRBJ2-3 | TRBV2 | TRBD2 | - | TGTGCCAGCAGGTGGGGACTAGCGGGGTCGGATACGCAGTATTTT | CASRWGLAGSDTQYF
TRBJ2-5 | TRBV11-2 | TRBD2 | - | TGTGCCAGCAGCTTAAGGCGGGGGGCCAGTCAAGAGACCCAGTACTTC | CASSLRRGASQETQYF
TRBJ1-2 | TRBV19 | TRBD1 | few | TGTGCCAGTACCGATCCGGGACAGGGGTATGGCTACACCTTC | CASTDPGQGYGYTF
TRBJ1-6 | TRBV9 | - | - | TGTGCCAGCAGCGTACGGGATGGGTCACCCCTCCACTTT | CASSVRDGSPLHF
TRBJ1-1 | TRBV6-5 | - | few | TGTGCCAGCAGTTACTCCCTCCCCGGGAGGGAAGAAGCTTTCTTT | CASSYSLPGREEAFF
TRBJ1-6 | TRBV19 | TRBD1 | few | TGTGCCAGTAGGCAAGACAGGGGCCTTAATTCACCCCTCCACTTT | CASRQDRGLNSPLHF
TRBJ1-2 | TRBV4-3 | - | - | TGCGCCAGCAGCCAAGAGTCGCGGGCGGGCTACACCTTC | CASSQESRAGYTF
TRBJ1-1 | TRBV5-1 | TRBD1 | - | TGCGCCAGCAGCATGGACAGGTTGAACACTGAAGCTTTCTTT | CASSMDRLNTEAFF
TRBJ2-5 | TRBV5-4 | TRBD2 | - | TGTGCCAGCAGCTCCGGGGGGTCTATGGATCGAGAGACCCAGTACTTC | CASSSGGSMDRETQYF